The rows below give T cell receptor beta chains drawn from one sample of a study of blood T cell repertoires in COVID-19. TCRdb keeps only in-frame clones here, not all; method: immunoSEQ multiplex PCR. The data contain some 250,000 clones, around 82% of them singletons. Source material: peripheral blood. The receptors originated from an elderly man with acute or convalescent COVID-19. Each CDR3 is given with its conserved first and last residue. The D gene is left open where the match is weak. The listing skips clone size in some rows; elsewhere it reads once, few, many or a size class.

clone size,J gene,D gene,V gene,CDR3 DNA,CDR3 protein
once,TRBJ2-3,TRBD1,TRBV7-2,TGTGCCAGCAGCTTAAGTACAGGGGTACGGACAGATACGCAGTATTTT,CASSLSTGVRTDTQYF
.,TRBJ2-7,TRBD1,TRBV28,TGTGCCAGCATCCTAGGGGGCGGTCCTACCGGCGAGCAGTACTTC,CASILGGGPTGEQYF
few,TRBJ2-5,TRBD2,TRBV7-3,TGTGCCAGCAGCTTATCGACTAGCGGGCAAGAGACCCAGTACTTC,CASSLSTSGQETQYF
.,TRBJ2-7,TRBD2,TRBV28,TGTGCCAGCAGCTCCAGGACTAGCGGGGGGCTAATTACCTACGAGCAGTACTTC,CASSSRTSGGLITYEQYF
.,TRBJ1-3,TRBD1,TRBV30,TGTGCCCACGGGACAGGCTTATTAGCTGGAAACACCATATATTTT,CAHGTGLLAGNTIYF
.,TRBJ2-7,.,TRBV6-5,TGTGCCAGCAGACAGGGCTACGAGCAGTACTTC,CASRQGYEQYF
.,TRBJ2-5,.,TRBV7-7,TGTGCTAGCAGTCAAACTCCCTTAGAGAGGGTCAGGCAAGAGACCCAGTACTTC,CASSQTPLERVRQETQYF
.,TRBJ2-1,TRBD1,TRBV24-1,TGTGCCACCAGTGACGATGGGACAGGGGGCGCTTCTCGGTTCTTC,CATSDDGTGGASRFF
.,TRBJ2-3,.,TRBV19,TGTGCCAGTAGTGTCACAGGCACAGATACGCAGTATTTT,CASSVTGTDTQYF
.,TRBJ2-3,.,TRBV5-4,TGTGCCAGCAGCTTATCCTCTAGTAGCACAGATACGCAGTATTTT,CASSLSSSSTDTQYF
.,TRBJ1-1,TRBD1,TRBV24-1,TGTGCCACCAGTGATTCCCTTAGGCAGGGGGCGCAATTCTTT,CATSDSLRQGAQFF
.,TRBJ2-5,.,TRBV7-2,TGTGCCAGCAGCCCAGGGGTACTAGCGCCTCAAGAGACCCAGTACTTC,CASSPGVLAPQETQYF
.,TRBJ1-6,.,TRBV12-3/TRBV12-4,TGTGCCAGCAGTTTACGGTTCAATTCACCCCTCCACTTT,CASSLRFNSPLHF
.,TRBJ1-4,.,TRBV4-2,TGTGCCAGCAGCCAATCTATAACTAATGAAAAACTGTTTTTT,CASSQSITNEKLFF
few,TRBJ2-5,TRBD2,TRBV29-1,TGCAGCGTGCAACTAGCGGTGGAGACCCAGTACTTC,CSVQLAVETQYF
.,TRBJ1-2,TRBD1,TRBV5-6,TGTGCCAGCAGCTTAGGAGGGGGCGCGACTGGCTACACCTTC,CASSLGGGATGYTF
.,TRBJ2-2,TRBD1,TRBV4-1,TGCGCCAGCAGCCGGGCGGGACAGGGTTTTTTGGAGCTGTTTTTT,CASSRAGQGFLELFF
many,TRBJ1-4,.,TRBV2,TGTGCCAGCAGTGAGAGGGTTGCAACTAATGAAAAACTGTTTTTT,CASSERVATNEKLFF
.,TRBJ2-1,TRBD1,TRBV18,TGTGCCAGCTCACCGGGACAGTACAATGAGCAGTTCTTC,CASSPGQYNEQFF
.,TRBJ1-3,.,TRBV5-6,TGTGCCAGCAGCTTGGAAGGGGTCCGAAACACCATATATTTT,CASSLEGVRNTIYF
.,TRBJ2-3,.,TRBV28,TGTGCCAGCAGTTTATTCTTTCTCCTTGATGAGGGTATAGGAGTAACAGATACGCAGTATTTT,CASSLFFLLDEGIGVTDTQYF
.,TRBJ1-4,.,TRBV28,TGTGCCAGCAGTTTCCCCGGCAGGAGGGATGAAAAACTGTTTTTT,CASSFPGRRDEKLFF
.,TRBJ1-6,.,TRBV6-1,TGTGCCAGCAGTGAAAACAGGGTCGGAAATTCACCCCTCCACTTT,CASSENRVGNSPLHF
.,TRBJ1-4,TRBD1,TRBV29-1,TGCAGCGCCGGGACAGGCTCTAATGAAAAACTGTTTTTT,CSAGTGSNEKLFF